Listed here are 24 T cell receptor beta chains from one sample, sequenced in a study of OX40 agonist ivuxolimab in advanced cancers. TCRdb's copy holds only in-frame clones and misses some; the assay was immunoSEQ multiplex PCR. Of some 130,000 clones in the sample, 85% to 90% were seen once. The starting material was CD4+ or CD8+ T cells sorted from blood, obtained in a trial of the OX40 agonist ivuxolimab. The receptors were gathered from an adult with an advanced solid tumor such as melanoma, head and neck, liver or kidney cancer.

The gene calls are TRBV5-5 and TRBJ1-5; no clear D. CDR1 is SGHKS, CDR2 YYEKEE, per germline (reference sequence). The V end was cut by 0 bases, the J end by 9 bases, with 10 bases between. The CDR3 covers 13 residues. The CDR3 reads CASSLEWVWPQHF. As DNA, the CDR3 is TGTGCCAGCAGCTTGGAGTGGGTTTGGCCCCAGCATTTT.

In this sample, this clone turned up once. The chain recombines TRBV6-6 with TRBJ1-3; D not certain. The CDR3 has 11 amino acids. With 2 bases removed from V and 7 bases from J, the gap between germline ends came to 3 bases. Germline V CDR1 and CDR2: MNHNY, SVGAGI (reference sequence). This chain's CDR3 is CASSYVNTIYF. The CDR3, as DNA: TGTGCCAGCAGTTACGTGAACACCATATATTTT.

This chain joins TRBV20-1 and TRBJ2-1; D gene unclear. The germline V gene encodes CDR1 DFQATT and CDR2 SNEGSKA (reference sequence). Trimming took off 7 bases at V and 7 bases at J, with 2 bases between the two ends. The CDR3 contains 8 residues. Here the CDR3 reads CSGNEQFF. As DNA, the CDR3 is TGCAGTGGAAATGAGCAGTTCTTC.

The rearrangement uses TRBV6-1 and TRBJ2-7; D perhaps matches TRBD1 (6 bases). The CDR3 is made up of 12 amino acids. The V gene's germline CDR1 is MNHNS and CDR2 SASEGT. Trimming took off 10 bases at V and 5 bases at J, with 15 bases between the two ends. CDR3 in amino acids: CATTGPRDEQYF. The CDR3 coding sequence is TGTGCCACTACAGGGCCTCGGGACGAGCAGTACTTC.

This sequence joins TRBV21-1 and TRBJ2-7; no DNA check was done on the table's D call, TRBD1. TRBV21-1 is marked as a pseudogene. The CDR3 contains 14 residues. In nucleotides, the CDR3 is TGTGCCAGCAGCGGCCGGGACAGGGCCTACGAGCAGTACTTC. It translates to CASSGRDRAYEQYF.

The chain couples TRBV7-2 to TRBJ1-3; D possibly corresponds to TRBD1 (5 bases). The CDR3 has 14 residues. In germline, CDR1 is SGHTA, CDR2 FQGNSA. With 4 bases removed from V and 6 bases from J, the gap between germline ends came to 13 bases. Here the CDR3 reads CASSSGPRENTIYF. In nucleotides, the CDR3 is TGTGCCAGCAGCTCGGGACCGAGGGAAAACACCATATATTTT.

V gene TRBV6-1 combines with J gene TRBJ2-2, with 7 nucleotides matching TRBD1. With V trimmed by 6 bases and J by 6 bases, 7 bases remained unmatched. In germline, CDR1 is MNHNS, CDR2 SASEGT. The CDR3 has 14 residues. The CDR3 DNA is TGTGCCAGCAGGCAGGGGGTCAGTTCCGGGGAGCTGTTTTTT. Amino acids: CASRQGVSSGELFF.

This rearrangement joins TRBV9 to TRBJ2-7; 8 nucleotides line up with TRBD2. There are 14 residues in the CDR3. Trimming took 4 bases from V and 5 from J; bases not matched to a gene: 8. CDR1 and CDR2 from the germline V gene are SGDLS and YYNGEE. CDR3 DNA: TGTGCCAGCAGCTTTAGCGGGGCAGCTAACGAGCAGTACTTC. Its protein product is CASSFSGAANEQYF.

The rearrangement uses TRBV2 and TRBJ1-1; D not resolved. The CDR3 length is 12 residues. Trimming removed 4 bases from V and 11 bases from J, with 14 bases in between. The germline gives CDR1 SNHLY, CDR2 FYNNEI. DNA of the CDR3: TGTGCCAGCAGTGCCTCCGGTGCAGATGCTTTCTTT. It encodes CASSASGADAFF.

A few counts support this clone. This chain links TRBV28 with TRBJ1-2, with D possibly being TRBD1 (5 bases). CDR3 length: 12 residues. The germline V gene has CDR1 MDHEN and CDR2 SYDVKM. With 8 bases removed from V and 3 bases from J, the gap between germline ends came to 10 bases. CDR3 nucleotide sequence: TGTGCCAGCGGGGGTAGGGACTATGGCTACACCTTC. Translation: CASGGRDYGYTF.

The table lists this clone with a count of one. The chain couples TRBV7-3 to TRBJ2-2; possibly TRBD2 for D (6 bases). The CDR3 extends over 15 amino acids. V lost 4 bases and J lost 9, with 18 bases in between. Germline V gene data show CDR1 as SGHTA and CDR2 as FQGTGA. CDR3 sequence (DNA): TGTGCCAGCAGCTCCGGGACTCAGATGGGACGGGAGCTGTTTTTT. Protein: CASSSGTQMGRELFF.

The gene calls are TRBV7-9 and TRBJ1-2; a possible D gene is TRBD1 (5 bases). Deletions cut 5 bases from V and 2 bases from J, with 9 bases between. This CDR3 has 13 residues. The V gene's germline CDR1 is SEHNR and CDR2 FQNEAQ (reference sequence). This CDR3 is CASSLRGNYGYTF. CDR3 in DNA: TGTGCCAGCAGCCTACGGGGGAACTATGGCTACACCTTC.

The chain combines TRBV13 with TRBJ1-1; 8 positions agree with TRBD1. This CDR3 has 13 residues. Trimming took 6 bases from V and 3 from J; bases not matched to a gene: 3. Germline V gene lookup returns CDR1 PRHDT and CDR2 FYEKMQ (reference sequence). The CDR3 bases are TGTGCCAGCAGGAGACAGGGGTACACTGAAGCTTTCTTT. It encodes CASRRQGYTEAFF.

The chain carries TRBV4-1 and TRBJ2-2, with a tentative D call TRBD2 (8 bases). Germline V gene sequence: CDR1 MGHRA, CDR2 YSYEKL. The CDR3 runs 17 residues. Deletions cut 6 bases from V and 3 bases from J, with 20 bases between. The CDR3 is CASSSGTAGVYTGELFF. CDR3 DNA sequence: TGCGCCAGCAGTTCCGGGACAGCGGGGGTGTACACCGGGGAGCTGTTTTTT.

This chain links TRBV19 with TRBJ1-1, with 7 bases identical to TRBD1. CDR3 length: 16 residues. V shed 0 bases and J 7 bases; nucleotides not matched to a gene: 11. The V gene's germline CDR1 is LNHDA and CDR2 SQIVND (reference sequence). CDR3: CASSIDPRDSNVEAFF. The CDR3, as DNA: TGTGCCAGTAGTATAGATCCCCGGGACAGTAACGTTGAAGCTTTCTTT.

The chain uses TRBV4-2 and TRBJ1-3, with D uncertain. The CDR3 contains 16 residues. CDR1 and CDR2 (germline): LGHNA, YNFKEQ. Trimming removed 0 bases at V and 4 bases at J, with 13 bases between. The CDR3 region is CASSQDFTSRGNTIYF. CDR3 coding DNA: TGTGCCAGCAGCCAAGATTTCACTAGCAGAGGAAACACCATATATTTT.

V is TRBV10-3 and J is TRBJ2-3; a weak D match, TRBD1 (5 bases). There are 13 residues in the CDR3. Germline V gives CDR1 ENHRY, CDR2 SYGVKD. Trimming left V 6 bases short and J 6 bases short, with 13 bases between. The CDR3 nucleotides read TGTGCCATCAGCCTCCAGGGCCGGGATACGCAGTATTTT. As protein: CAISLQGRDTQYF.

The chain combines TRBV6-1 with TRBJ1-6; TRBD1 is a possible D gene (5 bases). V lost 3 bases and J lost 7, with 13 bases in between. This CDR3 is 15 amino acids long. CDR1 is MNHNS and CDR2 is SASEGT in the germline V gene. The CDR3 reads CASSDLRGLNSPLHF. The CDR3 coding sequence is TGTGCCAGCAGTGATCTTCGGGGCCTCAATTCACCCCTCCACTTT.

This rearrangement joins TRBV28 to TRBJ1-2; 7 nucleotides line up with TRBD1. The CDR3 is 14 amino acids. Germline CDR1 MDHEN, CDR2 SYDVKM. Trimming at V came to 3 bases and at J to 6 bases, leaving 7 bases not matched to a gene. The CDR3 here is CASSLSDRADGYTF. The CDR3 DNA reads as TGTGCCAGCAGTTTGTCCGACAGGGCGGATGGCTACACCTTC.

CDR3 residues: CASSPRGTNSPLHF. CDR3 DNA: TGTGCCAGCAGCCCCAGGGGGACGAATTCACCCCTCCACTTT. The chain joins TRBV9 to TRBJ1-6; 7 bases align to TRBD1. This CDR3 has 14 amino acids. Germline V gene lookup returns CDR1 SGDLS and CDR2 YYNGEE. The V gene end was trimmed by 4 bases and the J gene end by 7 bases; junction bases not matched to a gene: 5.

This chain links TRBV9 with TRBJ2-5; D gene ambiguous. The germline V gene has CDR1 SGDLS and CDR2 YYNGEE. V gave up 3 bases and J gave up 2 bases, with 8 bases separating them. The CDR3 is 13 residues long. CDR3 sequence: CASSATSQETQYF. The CDR3 DNA reads TGTGCCAGCAGCGCGACATCTCAAGAGACCCAGTACTTC.

The chain recombines TRBV28 with TRBJ1-1, with D unclear. Germline V lookup: CDR1 MDHEN, CDR2 SYDVKM. The V and J ends lost 5 bases and 3 bases respectively, with 7 bases between them. The CDR3 sequence is 12 residues long. CDR3 protein: CASSPLHTEAFF. Written as DNA, the CDR3 is TGTGCCAGCAGTCCCCTTCACACTGAAGCTTTCTTT.

This chain joins TRBV10-3 and TRBJ2-1, with 8 bases aligning to TRBD1. Germline trimming cut 0 bases from V and 8 bases from J; bases unmatched to any gene: 3. The CDR3 runs 14 residues. Germline-derived CDR1 and CDR2 are ENHRY and SYGVKD. CDR3 amino acids: CAISESTGVDEQFF. Here the CDR3 DNA reads TGTGCCATCAGTGAGTCGACAGGGGTCGATGAGCAGTTCTTC.

The rearrangement joins TRBV6-1 to TRBJ1-2; D is undetermined. Trimming left V 4 bases short and J 2 bases short, with 11 bases between. Germline loops: CDR1 MNHNS, CDR2 SASEGT. The CDR3 covers 14 residues. Here the CDR3 reads CASSAGPINYGYTF. DNA of the CDR3: TGTGCCAGCAGTGCCGGACCGATAAACTATGGCTACACCTTC.